What follows are 21 T cell receptor beta chains derived from one specimen sequenced in a study of response to subunit inactivated influenza vaccine. TCRdb re-called the RT-PCR reads with MiXCR, one entry per CDR3 protein. The table includes approximately 520,000 distinct CDR3 sequences, roughly 27% detected once. This material consisted of CD4+ T cells sorted from PBMCs, taken 5 to 6 days after vaccination. The receptor source for this set is a man aged 45-65 years who received an inactivated influenza vaccine.

The gene calls are TRBV6-5 and TRBJ2-7; D is ambiguous. The CDR3 has 15 residues. The germline V gene has CDR1 MNHEY and CDR2 SVGAGI. Trimming left V 1 base short and J 2 bases short, with 12 bases between. CDR3 sequence: CASSYWEPKTYEQYF. The CDR3 bases are TGTGCCAGCAGTTACTGGGAACCCAAGACCTACGAGCAGTACTTC.

Only a few counts were recorded for this clonotype. The chain joins TRBV7-9 to TRBJ2-7, with TRBD2 matching over 9 bases. The junction had 4 bases not matched to a gene; V was cut back by 7 bases and J by 3 bases. There are 13 residues in the CDR3. Looked up from germline, CDR1 is SEHNR and CDR2 is FQNEAQ (reference sequence). As DNA, the CDR3 is TGTGCCAGCACCGTAGCGGGAGTCTACGAGCAGTACTTC. Amino acids: CASTVAGVYEQYF.

V is TRBV12-3 or TRBV12-4 and J is TRBJ2-2; D tentatively reads TRBD1 or TRBD2 (5 bases each). V lost 7 bases, J lost 4 bases, and 16 bases lay in between. The CDR3 totals 15 residues. DNA of the CDR3: TGTGCCAGCATCAACGTAGGGACGGGCACCGGGGAGCTGTTTTTT. It yields the protein CASINVGTGTGELFF.

This clonotype has a handful of counts. The chain is built from TRBV5-1 and TRBJ2-3, with TRBD1 matching 7 bases. The length of the CDR3 is 13 residues. Losses at the gene ends were 4 bases for V and 6 bases for J; bases not matched to a gene: 5. CDR1 and CDR2 from the germline V gene are SGHRS and YFSETQ. For the CDR3, the DNA is TGCGCCAGCAGCGACAGGGTACGGGATACGCAGTATTTT. It codes for CASSDRVRDTQYF.

This clonotype was detected a few times. The CDR3 here is CSASPPYASYEQYF. The CDR3 nucleotides read TGCAGTGCTAGTCCCCCCTATGCCTCCTACGAGCAGTACTTC. The rearrangement uses TRBV20-1 and TRBJ2-7; no definite D call. CDR3 length equals 14 residues. The germline V gene has CDR1 DFQATT and CDR2 SNEGSKA (reference sequence). V was clipped by 3 bases and J by 0 bases, with 12 bases between them.

This clonotype was counted a few times. J is TRBJ1-5 and V is TRBV6-5; D unclear. This CDR3 comprises 14 residues. Trimming took 2 bases from V and 2 from J, leaving 7 bases between them. CDR1 is MNHEY, CDR2 SVGAGI, per germline. CDR3: CASSYRAGNQPQHF. The CDR3 bases are TGTGCCAGCAGTTACAGGGCCGGCAATCAGCCCCAGCATTTT.

This clonotype was detected many times. This chain connects TRBV3-1 to TRBJ1-1, with no clear D. This CDR3 is 12 amino acids long. CDR1 and CDR2 (germline): LGHDT, YNNKEL (reference sequence). V was shortened by 4 bases and J by 1 base, with 4 bases between the two germline ends. DNA of the CDR3: TGTGCCAGCAGCCGGGGGAACACTGAAGCTTTCTTT. Its protein product is CASSRGNTEAFF.

This clonotype was counted once. The V gene is TRBV7-2, the J gene TRBJ2-2; 9 bases are a match to TRBD2. Germline CDR1 SGHTA, CDR2 FQGNSA. J lost 1 base, V lost 4 bases, and 7 bases had no gene match. CDR3 size: 17 residues. The DNA of the CDR3 is TGTGCCAGCAGCTCGTTAGCGGGAGCGTGGAACACCGGGGAGCTGTTTTTT. Translating gives CASSSLAGAWNTGELFF.

The chain combines TRBV29-1 with TRBJ1-2, with no clear D. Germline V gene data show CDR1 as SQVTM and CDR2 as ANQGSEA. With 5 bases removed from V and 5 bases from J, the gap between germline ends came to 9 bases. CDR3 size: 11 residues. The CDR3 reads CSVSDAYGYTF. The CDR3 region has the DNA TGCAGCGTTTCAGATGCTTATGGCTACACCTTC.

This clonotype came up many times. The J gene is TRBJ1-2, the V gene TRBV5-6; 10 positions agree with TRBD1. The CDR3 is 15 residues long. Germline CDR1 and CDR2: SGHDT and YYEEEE. The V and J ends lost 4 bases and 3 bases, in that order; junction bases with no gene match: 6. CDR3 in DNA: TGTGCCAGCAGCAAAATGACAGGGGGCTACTATGGCTACACCTTC. The encoded protein is CASSKMTGGYYGYTF.

This clonotype was picked up many times. The chain uses TRBV12-3 or TRBV12-4 and TRBJ2-7; the match to TRBD2 covers 8 bases. Unmatched junction bases numbered 8, after V lost 6 bases and J lost 4 bases. There are 14 residues in the CDR3. CDR3 sequence (DNA): TGTGCCAGCAGACCGGGAGGGACGCTGTACGAGCAGTACTTC. The encoded protein is CASRPGGTLYEQYF.

This clonotype was recorded at least ten times. The chain uses TRBV20-1 and TRBJ2-5, with TRBD2 matching 9 bases. This CDR3 is 15 amino acids long. Germline-derived CDR1 and CDR2 are DFQATT and SNEGSKA (reference sequence). CDR3 residues: CSPLSGGGGAETQYF. CDR3 bases: TGCAGCCCTCTTTCCGGGGGCGGGGGGGCGGAGACCCAGTACTTC.

The chain joins TRBV5-6 to TRBJ2-5; D possibly matches TRBD1 or TRBD2 (5 bases each). Deletions cut 4 bases from V and 2 bases from J, with 27 bases between. The CDR3 runs 19 residues. Germline V gives CDR1 SGHDT, CDR2 YYEEEE. CDR3 sequence: CASSGGTAASLSIQETQYF. The CDR3 DNA reads as TGTGCCAGCAGCGGTGGGACGGCAGCCTCCCTCTCTATTCAAGAGACCCAGTACTTC.

The chain joins TRBV7-9 to TRBJ1-1; D gene unclear. From germline, CDR1 is SEHNR and CDR2 FQNEAQ (reference sequence). V was clipped by 5 bases and J by 4 bases, with 20 bases between them. CDR3 size: 16 residues. CDR3 coding DNA: TGTGCCAGCAGCCCAGCCGTTACCCTGGGGAGCACTGAAGCTTTCTTT. Its protein is CASSPAVTLGSTEAFF.

The rearrangement joins TRBV24-1 to TRBJ2-7; D might be TRBD1 (6 bases). The CDR3 totals 14 residues. V lost 12 bases and J 9 bases, leaving 26 bases between the germline ends. Germline V gene lookup returns CDR1 KGHDR and CDR2 SFDVKD. The CDR3 is CAPKNRDTDFGQYF. The CDR3 DNA is TGTGCCCCCAAAAACCGGGACACCGACTTCGGGCAGTACTTC.

This clonotype was detected only a few times. This chain connects TRBV12-3 or TRBV12-4 to TRBJ2-5, with unresolved D. The CDR3 extends over 18 amino acids. Trimming left V 3 bases short and J 0 bases short, with 20 bases between. The CDR3, as DNA: TGTGCCAGCAGTTTTTTGCCCCCCCAGGTGGGGTACCAAGAGACCCAGTACTTC. Encoded protein: CASSFLPPQVGYQETQYF.

This clonotype was observed a handful of times. The chain employs TRBV6-2 or TRBV6-3 and TRBJ2-3; TRBD2 matches at 9 bases. The V gene end was trimmed by 3 bases and the J gene end by 6 bases; junction bases not matched to a gene: 7. The CDR3 runs 15 residues. Germline CDR1 reads MNHEY; CDR2 reads SVGEGT. The CDR3 protein is CASSYAGGHVDTQYF. Written as DNA, the CDR3 is TGTGCCAGCAGTTATGCGGGGGGGCACGTCGATACGCAGTATTTT.

Worth noting for this clonotype: A clone one base away is much larger, so this may be a read error. As DNA, the CDR3 is TGTGCCAGCAGCTTAATGGATGAGCAGTTCTTC. It codes for CASSLMDEQFF. The chain recombines TRBV7-9 with TRBJ2-1; D is ambiguous. The CDR3 loop spans 11 amino acids. The V end lost 2 bases, the J end lost 8 bases, and 4 bases lay between the germline ends. Germline V lookup: CDR1 SEHNR, CDR2 FQNEAQ (reference sequence).

A few counts support this clonotype. V gene TRBV20-1 combines with J gene TRBJ2-5, with 9 bases aligning to TRBD2. This CDR3 contains 15 residues. In germline, CDR1 is DFQATT, CDR2 SNEGSKA (reference sequence). Germline trimming cut 5 bases from V and 7 bases from J; bases unmatched to any gene: 14. CDR3 bases: TGCAGTGCTTTTCGTAGCGGGGGCCCTCCGGGGACCCAGTACTTC. Translation gives CSAFRSGGPPGTQYF.

The gene calls are TRBV10-3 and TRBJ2-1; 9 nucleotides agree with TRBD2. V lost 7 bases to trimming and J lost 10 bases; unmatched junction nucleotides: 11. Germline V lookup: CDR1 ENHRY, CDR2 SYGVKD. The CDR3 totals 14 residues. The CDR3 protein is CAITDMREGGEQFF. Written as DNA, the CDR3 is TGTGCCATCACCGATATGCGGGAGGGTGGGGAGCAGTTCTTC.

This clonotype showed up just a few times. The chain has TRBV11-1 and TRBJ2-7; 10 bases are shared with TRBD2. Losses at the gene ends were 3 bases for V and 3 bases for J; bases not matched to a gene: 5. The length of the CDR3 is 15 residues. Germline CDR1 SGHAT, CDR2 FQDESV (reference sequence). The CDR3 DNA reads as TGTGCCAGCAGCTTGAATAGCGGGAGGAACTACGAGCAGTACTTC. Translating it yields CASSLNSGRNYEQYF.